This TCR beta chain was identified in a study of monozygotic twins with inflammatory bowel disease. Whole-study findings and limits: With others, IBD patients shared fewer clonotypes than healthy twins did, especially with disease activity.

Germline assignment: CDR1 SEHNR and CDR2 FQNEAQ (reference sequence). The CDR3 is 16 amino acids. About this clonotype itself: What it recognizes is unknown.

The RNA usage for each TCR library was around 3.5 ug of total RNA. cDNA was produced in eight separate reactions per sample. TCRdb reanalyzed the 5' RACE reads, giving one entry per CDR3 protein sequence and no DNA. The sample's table shows about 300,000 distinct CDR3 sequences. Sequencing input: blood. The clonotype was recovered from a human donor with ulcerative colitis or Crohn's disease, or a healthy co-twin of an affected twin (not recorded which). The genes are TRBV7-9 and TRBJ2-7; TCRdb proposes TRBD2, but this gene call is untestable without DNA. CDR3 loop: CASSLALGLADYEQYF.